This T cell receptor beta chain was observed in a study of T cell responses to AZD1222 COVID-19 vaccine. General study findings and limits: When two AZD1222 doses had been given, Spike-specific TCR breadth and depth rose. White British people made up most donors, females outnumbered males, and clonal diversity was possibly underestimated. CD4 TCRs associated with vaccination spanned spike, dominating at 160-218 and 743-854. Reportedly, nearly half the spike-specific TCRs target unmutated variant regions.

Of note for this clone: What it binds is unknown.

TCRdb keeps only in-frame clones here, not all; method: immunoSEQ multiplex PCR. The sample gives fewer than 150,000 clones, almost 95% of which show up once; 9% to 9.5% is in the top ten. The CDR3 contains 14 residues. Per the germline V gene, CDR1 is MNHEY and CDR2 is SVGAGI. Trimming cost V 7 bases and J 0 bases, with 12 bases left between them. This TCR derives from an adult who received the AZD1222 COVID-19 vaccine. Sequences were derived from peripheral blood, sampled 28 days after the second AZD1222 dose. This chain connects TRBV6-5 to TRBJ1-1, with D perhaps matching TRBD1 (5 bases). The CDR3 DNA sequence: TGTGCCAGCAAACAGACAGAAATGAACACTGAAGCTTTCTTT. Its protein is CASKQTEMNTEAFF.